Detailed here is one T cell receptor (beta chain). Antigen unknown. The sample originates from a study of cytomegalovirus exposure and HLA in healthy donors. Findings of the study overall: What a later analysis reportedly showed was that an Asian-associated ancestry cluster had fewer N-insertions than the approximately 720-donor mean. A later analysis found most CMV-associated TCR beta chains apparently HLA-restricted. There was a cluster of highly shared sequence variants that was likely a sequencing artifact.

PCR involved 60 Vbeta and 13 Jbeta primers. Produced via immunoSEQ multiplex PCR; TCRdb's table is partial and in-frame only. The sample holds some 200,000 clones, roughly 85% seen once. Germline CDR1 and CDR2: SGHAT and FQNNGV. CDR3 length: 15 amino acids. J gave up 3 bases and V 5 bases, and 9 bases lay outside the gene matches. The sequenced sample consisted of PBMCs. This rearrangement joins TRBV11-2 to TRBJ2-7; 8 positions agree with TRBD1. This TCR derives from a woman under 30 in good health and CMV-seronegative. The CDR3 loop is CASSPQWTGNYEQYF. The CDR3 DNA reads TGTGCCAGCAGCCCTCAATGGACAGGGAACTACGAGCAGTACTTC.